This T cell receptor (beta chain) was documented in a study of early T cells in non-severe SARS-CoV-2 infection. Across the whole study: Sequencing was performed on bulk RNA from unsorted whole blood, leaving chains unpaired. Overall study results and limits: Anti-spike CD8 specificities were favored by VDJdb matching, whose results missed private and CD4 specificities.

MiXCR, run by TCRdb on the 5' RACE reads, gives a single entry per CDR3 protein. The sample lists 25,000 to 30,000 distinct CDR3 sequences, roughly 4.5% occurring once. Trimming took 4 bases from V and 3 from J; bases not matched to a gene: 9. The CDR3 contains 15 residues. CDR1 and CDR2 (germline): SGHRS, YFSETQ. There are many counts of this clonotype. The antigen is undetermined. The chain joins TRBV5-1 to TRBJ2-7; 8 bases agree with TRBD1. Sample: whole blood. The source of this sequence is an adult who was a healthcare worker with PCR-confirmed SARS-CoV-2 infection or an uninfected control (not recorded which). This CDR3 reads CASSIRGQGHYEQYF. CDR3 DNA sequence: TGCGCCAGCAGCATACGAGGACAGGGCCACTACGAGCAGTACTTC.